This record concerns one T cell receptor beta chain sequence. Its antigen remains unknown. The sample originates from a study of cytomegalovirus exposure and HLA in healthy donors. V lost 4 bases and J lost 5, with 17 bases in between. CDR1 is SGHTA and CDR2 is FQGNSA in the germline V gene. The length of the CDR3 is 15 residues. In the PCR, 60 Vbeta and 13 Jbeta primers were used. Assay used: immunoSEQ multiplex PCR; TCRdb lists only in-frame clones, some missing. The table has some 130,000 clones, around three quarters seen once. Study-wide results and limits: CMV serostatus alone was available as immune exposure information. In all likelihood, a cluster of highly shared sequence variants was a sequencing artifact.

This sequence originates from a man between 18 and 29 years old in good health and CMV-seronegative. Material for sequencing was PBMCs. The rearrangement links TRBV7-2 to TRBJ1-1; no reliable D call. The CDR3, as DNA: TGTGCCAGCAGCTCATCCCTGGCGAGCGGAACTGAAGCTTTCTTT. It is translated as CASSSSLASGTEAFF.